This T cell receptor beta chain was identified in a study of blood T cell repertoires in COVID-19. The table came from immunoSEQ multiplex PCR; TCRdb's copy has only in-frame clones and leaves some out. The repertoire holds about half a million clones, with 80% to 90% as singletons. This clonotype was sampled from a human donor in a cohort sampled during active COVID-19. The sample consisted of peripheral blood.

The chain's CDR3 is CASSGTGGVETQYF. Here the CDR3 DNA reads TGTGCCAGCAGCGGGACAGGGGGCGTAGAGACCCAGTACTTC. The chain combines TRBV28 with TRBJ2-5; 12 bases agree with TRBD1. J gave up 4 bases and V 6 bases, and 3 bases lay outside the gene matches. Germline CDR1 reads MDHEN; CDR2 reads SYDVKM. The CDR3 is 14 amino acids.